Sequencing of this T cell receptor beta chain was carried out in a study of shared clonotypes between healthy human individuals (dated by TCRdb to 2018 to 2020). With regard to the full study: A couple of women and a few men aged 18 to 49 years were included in the cohort. The study deeply sequenced blood TCR repertoires of five healthy adults to estimate repertoire size and the extent of clonotype sharing between individuals. Each donor's leukapheresis produced roughly between roughly 0.9 and 8.9 billion PBMCs. For each donor, CD4 naive and CD4 memory were each given three plates, CD8 naive was given two plates, and CD8 memory was given one plate. Libraries were prepared and TCR repertoires were sequenced by different laboratories using diverse techniques, in order to increase sequencing depth and limit assay-specific biases.

Details on this clone: Its binding antigen is unknown. No much larger clonotype is one base removed from it; base qualities were not supplied.

Paper-wide results and their limitations: Incomplete sequencing was indicated by rarefaction of sorted-subset datasets, despite the large sequencing depth. Pairwise subsampling led to the expectation that sequencing depth would affect the degree of clonotype sharing among donors. The small number of donors limited the genetic and exposure-history diversity represented. Only blood was sampled, and tissue TCR repertoires likely differ from those in blood. When a handful of donors were compared, the shared fraction of clonotypes was about 5% for naive CD4, 3% to 4% for naive CD8, 2.3% for memory CD4, and 0.35% to 0.4% for memory CD8. Higher generation probabilities were observed for clonotypes shared by all four sorted-subset donors than for non-shared clonotypes. Naive subsets generally had larger estimated clonotype richness than memory subsets.

V drops 1 base and J drops 5 bases, leaving 8 bases in between. The CDR3 measures 13 amino acids from cysteine to phenylalanine. Of the read, only the CDR3 DNA is kept; its 39 bases are in frame from base 1. The germline V gene specifies SGHDN as CDR1 and FVKESK as CDR2. The donors were healthy, HIV-negative adults who had no recently reported acute infections or vaccinations. All donors were Caucasian adults living in Nashville, Tennessee, USA. CD4+ T cells were enriched by magnetic negative selection, after which naive cells were positively selected on CD45RA and the negative fraction was taken as the memory subset. Blood was collected by leukapheresis, and PBMCs were isolated by Ficoll-Histopaque density gradient centrifugation and then cryopreserved in liquid nitrogen vapor phase. Analytical flow cytometry was used to check the purity and quantity of every magnetically sorted T cell population. Genomic DNA was isolated from every sorted fraction and measured by UV absorbance on a Nanodrop 2000c.

Using the deep immunoSEQ assay, multiplex PCR amplified TCR CDR3 regions from genomic DNA. For each cell subset, the extracted genomic DNA was distributed evenly across all wells of several immunoSEQ 96-well plates, and each plate served as one replicate. Each replicate PCR for sorted subsets received 150 to 250 ng genomic DNA, equal to about 30,000 T cell genomes. The purified libraries were quantified using a Qubit 3.0 fluorometer, sized with a Bioanalyzer 2100, and then quantified again using the KAPA Library Quantification kit. Every immunoSEQ 96-well plate was sequenced on a separate single-read 150-cycle Illumina NextSeq 550 flow cell. For the original study's pipeline: Because the immunoSEQ output held only junctional sequences and lacked quality scores, the filtering could not match the filtering applied to full-length reads. Sequences were annotated with PyIR, a Python wrapper for IgBLAST v1.9, using IMGT germline references to assign V/J genes and CDR3. Reads were removed for weak V/J assignments (E-value above 1e-6), missing CDR3, stop codons, out-of-frame junctions, or ambiguous translated residues. V3J clonotypes were defined by identical inferred V gene, J gene, and CDR3 amino acid sequence. To compute the percentage overlap between repertoires, the number of shared unique clonotypes was divided by the size of the smaller repertoire. Richness of each repertoire was evaluated using RTK rarefaction, the Chao1 estimator, and Recon v2.1 estimates of unobserved clonotypes. For all TCRbeta clonotypes obtained by the gDNA method from a few donors, generation probabilities were computed with OLGA. TCRdb obtained this table from immuneACCESS and retained in-frame rearrangements with V and J assigned. These tables miss some clones; where compared with another copy, unresolved V genes account for less than half of the shortfall, and the remainder is unexplained. D and trimming come from the DNA, and the V and J calls and clone size come from that table. The sample contains about 1 million clones, around 76% of them found a single time. The ten top clones hold 1.4% to 1.5% of the sample.

This clonotype originated in a man aged 18 to 29 in good health. This receptor chain uses TRBV14 and TRBJ2-5; the D gene lacks a confident call. The source material was memory CD4+ T cells sorted from blood. The sample's cell subset or site label, in plain terms: CD45RA-negative fraction. The DNA sequence follows: TGTGCCAGCAGCCAAGGATGGGCCGAGACCCAGTACTTC. Its amino acids are CASSQGWAETQYF.